This T cell receptor beta chain was sequenced during a study of early T cells in non-severe SARS-CoV-2 infection (dated by TCRdb to the early 2020s). Study-wide context: Because TCR sequencing was done on bulk RNA from unsorted whole blood, the alpha and beta chains could not be paired.

Library construction relied on 5' RACE. Sequencing was performed on a NextSeq 500. Unique molecular identifiers were attached to individual cDNA molecules in the TCR library protocol so that sequencing error and PCR bias could be corrected. Both TCR alpha and beta chains were sequenced, and tight co-correlation was observed between alpha and beta sequence abundances in each sample. The study's own analysis went as follows. Decombinator V4 was used to annotate TCR sequences for V gene, J gene and CDR3. Expanded TCRs were defined as changing significantly between any two time points under a Poisson model with p below 0.0001. Abundances of TCRs were expressed as counts per million after normalisation to the total number of TCRs sequenced in each sample. MAIT TCRs were defined by TRAV1-2 paired with TRAJ12, TRAJ20 or TRAJ33, and iNKT TCRs by TRAV10 paired with TRAJ18. VDJdb, accessed 1 November 2021, was searched for CMV, EBV and SARS-CoV-2 annotated TCRs, excluding TCRs annotated for multiple antigens. TCRdb applied fastp at Q25 and MiXCR to the public reads, then kept only in-frame beta chains. One record per CDR3 amino acid sequence lists the most common genes and DNA. In this record, the V and J calls reflect TCRdb's handling and not the investigators' own analysis. This sample comprises 80,000 to 100,000 distinct CDR3 sequences, around 13% of them detected only once. Clones ranked in the top ten supply 5% to 7% of the sample.

The investigation overall reported the following: VDJdb matching was skewed toward anti-spike CD8 responses, so virus-specific expansions were likely underestimated and private and CD4 specificities were missed.

This was a case-control study nested in a cohort of healthcare workers in London, UK, who had nasopharyngeal swab PCR tests and blood samples taken every week. Between 23 and 31 March 2020, the week of the UK lockdown, healthcare workers were enrolled and then followed up weekly for as long as 16 weeks. In this sample, this clonotype turned up many times. The clone's antigen remains unknown. Qualities for individual bases were not recorded, and no much larger clone is one base off. After removal of 3 bases from V and 0 bases from J, the junction retains 4 bases not matched to a gene. The CDR3 goes from the cysteine to the phenylalanine over 16 residues. CDR3 DNA is the only sequence kept; it has 48 bases, read in frame from the first base. Looking up the germline V gene (reference sequence) yields CDR1 SEHNR and CDR2 FQNEAQ.

Material: whole blood. The V and J genes are TRBV7-9 and TRBJ2-7; 11 middle bases align to TRBD2. The source of this sequence is an adult who was a healthcare worker with PCR-confirmed SARS-CoV-2 infection or an uninfected control (not recorded which). The CDR3 protein is CASSFLAGGHSYEQYF. The sequence in DNA is TGTGCCAGCAGCTTCCTAGCGGGGGGACACTCCTACGAGCAGTACTTC. Beyond the CDR3, the reference TRBV7-9 and TRBJ2-7 genes provide the residues; the full variable domain reads: DTGVSQNPRHKITKRGQNVTFRCDPISEHNRLYWYRQTLGQGPEFLTYFQNEAQLEKSRLLSDRFSAERPKGSFSTLEIQRTEQGDSAMYLCASSFLAGGHSYEQYFGPGTRLTVT.